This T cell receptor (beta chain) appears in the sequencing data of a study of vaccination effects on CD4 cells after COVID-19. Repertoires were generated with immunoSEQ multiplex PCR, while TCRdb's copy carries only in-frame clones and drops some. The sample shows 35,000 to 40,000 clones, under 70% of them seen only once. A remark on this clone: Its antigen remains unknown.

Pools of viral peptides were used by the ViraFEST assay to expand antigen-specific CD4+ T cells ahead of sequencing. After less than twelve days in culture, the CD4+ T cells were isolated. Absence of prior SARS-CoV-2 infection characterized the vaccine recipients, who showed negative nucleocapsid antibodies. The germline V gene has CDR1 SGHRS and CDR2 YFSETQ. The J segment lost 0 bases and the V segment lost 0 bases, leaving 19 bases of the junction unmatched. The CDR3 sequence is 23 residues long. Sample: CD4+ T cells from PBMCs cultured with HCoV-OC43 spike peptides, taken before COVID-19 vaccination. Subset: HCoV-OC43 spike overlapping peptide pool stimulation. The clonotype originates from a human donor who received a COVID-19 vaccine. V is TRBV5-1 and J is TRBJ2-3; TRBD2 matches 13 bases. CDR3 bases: TGCGCCAGCAGCTTGGCCGCAGGGATTAAAGGGACTAGCGGGAACCCTAGCACAGATACGCAGTATTTT. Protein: CASSLAAGIKGTSGNPSTDTQYF.